The 8 T cell receptor beta chains presented below share a single source sample, sequenced in a study of shared clonotypes between healthy human individuals. Using immunoSEQ multiplex PCR, the repertoire was profiled, and TCRdb retains in-frame clones only, with some absent. The table has 850,000 to 1,100,000 clones, approximately 77% seen once. The sequenced sample consisted of memory CD4+ T cells from PBMCs. Described subset: CD45RA-negative fraction. All receptors derive from a man younger than 35 in good health. Some clones in this sample may be carry-over from other donors' samples.

This chain links TRBV7-9 with TRBJ2-3, with D hard to call. CDR1 and CDR2 from the germline V gene are SEHNR and FQNEAQ (reference sequence). The CDR3 extends over 13 amino acids. V dropped 9 bases and J dropped 0 bases, with 10 bases sitting between them. CDR3 DNA: TGTGCCAGTGGGGTCCTTAGCACAGATACGCAGTATTTT. Protein product: CASGVLSTDTQYF. Together with reference TRBV7-9 and TRBJ2-3, the CDR3 gives the full variable domain: DTGVSQNPRHKITKRGQNVTFRCDPISEHNRLYWYRQTLGQGPEFLTYFQNEAQLEKSRLLSDRFSAERPKGSFSTLEIQRTEQGDSAMYLCASGVLSTDTQYFGPGTRLTVL.

Concerning this clone itself: One end of the junction fails to match germline, which may point to a read error. The chain has TRBV2 and TRBJ2-7, with 14 bases matching TRBD2. CDR3 size: 15 residues. Germline CDR1 SNHLY, CDR2 FYNNEI. The CDR3 sequence: CVSSPGLAGAEEQYF. The CDR3 DNA reads TGTGTCAGCAGTCCGGGACTAGCGGGAGCGGAGGAGCAGTACTTC. The entire variable domain, with the rest obtained from reference TRBV2 and TRBJ2-7, is as follows: EPEVTQTPSHQVTQMGQEVILRCVPISNHLYFYWYRQILGQKVEFLVSFYNNEISEKSEIFDDQFSVERPDGSNFTLKIRSTKLEDSAMYFCVSSPGLAGAEEQYFGPGTRLTVT.

The table lists this clone with a few counts. The chain is built from TRBV6-6 and TRBJ2-5; 7 bases align to TRBD1. The CDR3 length is 13 residues. Germline V gene data show CDR1 as MNHNY and CDR2 as SVGAGI (reference sequence). V lost 6 bases, J lost 2 bases, and 3 bases stayed unmatched. CDR3 in DNA: TGTGCCAGCAGCCGGGACAGTCAAGAGACCCAGTACTTC. This encodes CASSRDSQETQYF.

The chain employs TRBV28 and TRBJ1-5, with 9 bases aligning to TRBD1. The ends lost 6 bases at V and 4 bases at J; junction bases unmatched: 7. CDR3 length: 15 amino acids. Germline values: CDR1 MDHEN, CDR2 SYDVKM. The CDR3, as DNA: TGTGCCAGCAGGCGATCGGGACAGGGAAATCAGCCCCAGCATTTT. Residues: CASRRSGQGNQPQHF.

V gene TRBV7-8 combines with J gene TRBJ2-2, with D possibly matching TRBD1 (6 bases). Trimming stripped 0 bases from V and 3 bases from J, with 11 bases between. The germline CDR1 and CDR2 sequences are SGHVS and FQNEAQ. The CDR3 sequence is 16 residues long. The CDR3 sequence is CASSLAPGAHTGELFF. The DNA of the CDR3 is TGTGCCAGCAGCTTAGCCCCAGGGGCGCACACCGGGGAGCTGTTTTTT.

The gene calls are TRBV4-1 and TRBJ2-1; D is ambiguous. Trimming cost V 3 bases and J 2 bases, with 17 bases left between them. Germline V gives CDR1 MGHRA, CDR2 YSYEKL. This CDR3 contains 17 residues. The CDR3 DNA reads TGCGCCAGCAGCCAGGGTGGCGCGTACATCCCCTACAATGAGCAGTTCTTC. As protein: CASSQGGAYIPYNEQFF.

This chain links TRBV5-4 with TRBJ2-2; 7 bases map to TRBD2. V dropped 2 bases and J dropped 2; count of bases not matched to a gene: 6. The V gene's germline CDR1 is SGHNT and CDR2 YYREEE (reference sequence). The CDR3 spans 16 residues. The CDR3 bases are TGTGCCAGCAGCTTATCCAGCGGGGTAAACACCGGGGAGCTGTTTTTT. Residues: CASSLSSGVNTGELFF.

The J gene is TRBJ1-4, the V gene TRBV5-1, with a possible D match to TRBD1 (6 bases). Germline V gene lookup returns CDR1 SGHRS and CDR2 YFSETQ. The CDR3 length is 13 residues. Trimming pared 6 bases from V and 6 bases from J, leaving 12 bases between. The CDR3 coding sequence is TGCGCCAGCAAGAAGGGGGAGGATGAAAAACTGTTTTTT. The encoded protein is CASKKGEDEKLFF.